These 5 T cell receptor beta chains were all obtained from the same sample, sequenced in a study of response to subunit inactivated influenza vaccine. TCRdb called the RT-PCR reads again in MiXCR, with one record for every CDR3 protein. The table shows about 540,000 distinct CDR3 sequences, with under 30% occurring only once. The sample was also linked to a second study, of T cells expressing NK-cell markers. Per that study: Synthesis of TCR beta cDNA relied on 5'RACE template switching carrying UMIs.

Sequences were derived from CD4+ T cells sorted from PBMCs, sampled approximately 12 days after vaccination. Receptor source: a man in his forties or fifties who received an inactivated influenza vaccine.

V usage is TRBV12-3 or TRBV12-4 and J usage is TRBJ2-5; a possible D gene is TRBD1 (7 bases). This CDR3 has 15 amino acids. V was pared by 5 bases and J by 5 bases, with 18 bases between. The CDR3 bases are TGTGCCAGCAGTACTAGCAGGGGGGCGAGGGAGACCCAGTACTTC. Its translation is CASSTSRGARETQYF.

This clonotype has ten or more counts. CDR3 loop: CATALQASSYNEQFF. CDR3 DNA sequence: TGTGCCACCGCGTTACAGGCCAGCTCCTACAATGAGCAGTTCTTC. The rearrangement links TRBV19 to TRBJ2-1, with D tentatively TRBD1 (5 bases). Germline V gene data show CDR1 as LNHDA and CDR2 as SQIVND (reference sequence). The CDR3 runs to 15 residues. Trimming took 10 bases from V and 0 from J, leaving 16 bases between them.

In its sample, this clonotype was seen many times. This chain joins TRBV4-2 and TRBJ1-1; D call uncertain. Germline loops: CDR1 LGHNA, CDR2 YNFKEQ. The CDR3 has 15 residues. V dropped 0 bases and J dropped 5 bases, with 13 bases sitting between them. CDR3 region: CASSQEVYAGTEAFF. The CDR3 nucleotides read TGTGCCAGCAGCCAAGAAGTGTACGCTGGAACTGAAGCTTTCTTT.

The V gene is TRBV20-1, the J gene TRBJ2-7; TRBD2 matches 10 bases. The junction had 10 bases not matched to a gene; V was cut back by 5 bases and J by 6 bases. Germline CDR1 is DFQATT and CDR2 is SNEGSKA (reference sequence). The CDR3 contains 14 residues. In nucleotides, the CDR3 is TGCAGTGCTGCTCGGGCTAGCGGGAGCTCCGAGCAGTACTTC. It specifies CSAARASGSSEQYF.

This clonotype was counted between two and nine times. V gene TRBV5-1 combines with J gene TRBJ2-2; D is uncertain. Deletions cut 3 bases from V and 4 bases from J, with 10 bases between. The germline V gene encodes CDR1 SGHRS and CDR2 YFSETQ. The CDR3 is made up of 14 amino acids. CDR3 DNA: TGCGCCAGCAGCTCCCTTGACACCACCGGGGAGCTGTTTTTT. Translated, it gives CASSSLDTTGELFF.